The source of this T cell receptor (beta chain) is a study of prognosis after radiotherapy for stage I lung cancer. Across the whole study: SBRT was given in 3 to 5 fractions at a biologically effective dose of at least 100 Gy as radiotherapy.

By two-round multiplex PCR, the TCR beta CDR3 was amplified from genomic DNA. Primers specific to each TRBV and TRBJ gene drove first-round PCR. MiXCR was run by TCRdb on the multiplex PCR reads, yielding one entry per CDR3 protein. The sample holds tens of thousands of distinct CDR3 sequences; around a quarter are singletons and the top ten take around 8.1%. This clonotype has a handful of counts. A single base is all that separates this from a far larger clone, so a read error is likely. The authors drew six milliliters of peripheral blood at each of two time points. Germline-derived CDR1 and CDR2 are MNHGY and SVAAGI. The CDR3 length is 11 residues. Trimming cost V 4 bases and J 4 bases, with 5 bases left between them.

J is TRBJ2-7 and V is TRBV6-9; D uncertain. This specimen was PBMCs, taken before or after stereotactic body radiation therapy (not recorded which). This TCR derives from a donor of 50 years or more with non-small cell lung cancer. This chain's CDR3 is CASSWGYEQYF. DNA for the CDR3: TGTGCCAGCAGTTGGGGATACGAGCAGTACTTC.